This TCR beta chain was found in a study of shared clonotypes between healthy human individuals. Study background: Three CD4 naive, three CD4 memory, two CD8 naive and one CD8 memory plate were used per donor.

As for this clone: Its target is not known.

The authors loaded 200 ng DNA, 28,000 or so T cell genomes, into sorted-subset replicate PCRs. Sequenced by immunoSEQ multiplex PCR; TCRdb stores in-frame clones only, minus some. The data show hundreds of thousands of clones, around 93% seen once. CD45RO-negative CD8 cells positively selected for CCR7 made up the naive population, which excluded terminally differentiated effector memory CD45RA+ cells. CDR3 length: 14 amino acids. Germline V gives CDR1 SGHTA, CDR2 FQGNSA. Trimming took 5 bases from V and 4 from J, leaving 12 bases between them. Findings of the study overall: Since donors were few, the genetic and exposure-history diversity represented was limited. Clonotypes not shared had lower generation probabilities than those common to all four donors.

Source material: naive CD8+ T cells sorted from blood. The chain couples TRBV7-2 to TRBJ1-3; tentatively, D is TRBD1 (5 bases). This receptor was obtained from a man aged 25-45 years in good health. CDR3 sequence (DNA): TGTGCCAGCAGCAAGACAGCGGTCGGAAACACCATATATTTT. Translating gives CASSKTAVGNTIYF.